This is a list of T cell receptor beta chains from one sample in a study of blood T cell repertoires in COVID-19. Libraries were prepared by immunoSEQ multiplex PCR; TCRdb keeps only in-frame clonotypes and omits some of them. The sample shows 200,000 or so clones, approximately 84% of them seen only once. Specimen: peripheral blood. The receptors derive from a human donor with acute or convalescent COVID-19. The donor label of this sample is uncertain. CDR3s leave out the opening cysteine and the closing phenylalanine or tryptophan.

J gene: TRBJ2-7
V gene: TRBV7-9
CDR3 protein: ASSRPQGTSSYEQY

J gene: TRBJ2-7
V gene: TRBV11-2
CDR3 protein: ASSKGLAGLYEQY

J gene: TRBJ2-7
V gene: TRBV28
CDR3 protein: ASSSPGTRYEQY

J gene: TRBJ2-7
V gene: TRBV18
CDR3 protein: ASSLNSGSYEQY

J gene: TRBJ2-1
V gene: TRBV9
CDR3 protein: ASSVGGNSYNEQF

J gene: TRBJ2-1
V gene: TRBV9
CDR3 protein: ASSVAVGEQF

J gene: TRBJ2-1
V gene: TRBV4-1
CDR3 protein: ASSQESARAYNEQF

J gene: TRBJ1-2
V gene: TRBV9
CDR3 protein: ASRQLDRGYGYT

J gene: TRBJ2-2
V gene: TRBV7-3
CDR3 protein: ASSAGRTGGTGELF

J gene: TRBJ1-4
V gene: TRBV18
CDR3 protein: ASSATGTSPSTNEKLF

J gene: TRBJ1-1
V gene: TRBV5-1
CDR3 protein: ASTGVVNTEAF

J gene: TRBJ1-2
V gene: TRBV6-2/TRBV6-3
CDR3 protein: ASSSPGQGDYGYT

J gene: TRBJ1-6
V gene: TRBV10-3
CDR3 protein: AISLLDRGNSPLH

J gene: TRBJ2-1
V gene: TRBV5-1
CDR3 protein: ASRTSSGSYNEQF

J gene: TRBJ1-1
V gene: TRBV6-6
CDR3 protein: ASSYTGTGLTEAF

J gene: TRBJ2-1
V gene: TRBV4-2
CDR3 protein: ASSQDRRSGIQF

J gene: TRBJ1-1
V gene: TRBV10-3
CDR3 protein: AISEYRDKGEAF

J gene: TRBJ1-6
V gene: TRBV28
CDR3 protein: ASRSYAGLNSPLH

J gene: TRBJ2-5
V gene: TRBV6-5
CDR3 protein: ASSYPAVQKETQY

J gene: TRBJ2-5
V gene: TRBV9
CDR3 protein: ASSLGGTVIQETQY

J gene: TRBJ2-7
V gene: TRBV19
CDR3 protein: ASSFSTYYEQY

J gene: TRBJ2-1
V gene: TRBV7-9
CDR3 protein: ASSLGGMTSGSVREQF

J gene: TRBJ1-3
V gene: TRBV4-1
CDR3 protein: ASSQIVRDRMDTIY

J gene: TRBJ1-1
V gene: TRBV5-5
CDR3 protein: ASSLNPGQDVF

J gene: TRBJ2-7
V gene: TRBV10-3
CDR3 protein: AISGQAKEQY

J gene: TRBJ2-7
V gene: TRBV30
CDR3 protein: AWSAGTSNEQY

J gene: TRBJ1-2
V gene: TRBV11-2
CDR3 protein: ASSRGGRYGYT

J gene: TRBJ2-1
V gene: TRBV7-3
CDR3 protein: ASSSLAGGSYNEQF

J gene: TRBJ1-3
V gene: TRBV4-2
CDR3 protein: ASSQGQGSSGNTIY

J gene: TRBJ1-4
V gene: TRBV4-2
CDR3 protein: ASSQDGETGTAEKLF

J gene: TRBJ2-1
V gene: TRBV7-2
CDR3 protein: ASSYTIAGKIGEQF

J gene: TRBJ1-6
V gene: TRBV7-2
CDR3 protein: ASSLRGQDNSPLH

J gene: TRBJ1-4
V gene: TRBV3-1/TRBV3-2
CDR3 protein: ASSQASGVGREKLF

J gene: TRBJ2-7
V gene: TRBV14
CDR3 protein: ASSQDLHLEQY

J gene: TRBJ1-5
V gene: TRBV30
CDR3 protein: AWSGSPGQPQH

J gene: TRBJ2-1
V gene: TRBV20-1
CDR3 protein: SASDRGPGYEQF

J gene: TRBJ2-1
V gene: TRBV28
CDR3 protein: ASSLRSDREGNEQF

J gene: TRBJ2-1
V gene: TRBV27
CDR3 protein: ASSLVWRDVNEQF

J gene: TRBJ2-2
V gene: TRBV5-5
CDR3 protein: ASSQGTSNTGELF

J gene: TRBJ1-2
V gene: TRBV5-6
CDR3 protein: ASSSIPTGGRNYGYT

J gene: TRBJ1-3
V gene: TRBV18
CDR3 protein: ASSPGASGGGNTIY

J gene: TRBJ2-6
V gene: TRBV11-3
CDR3 protein: ASSRRTGGAPGANVLT

J gene: TRBJ2-2
V gene: TRBV18
CDR3 protein: ASSPSVPGHTGELF

J gene: TRBJ2-7
V gene: TRBV9
CDR3 protein: ASSVRASGINEQY

J gene: TRBJ2-1
V gene: TRBV19
CDR3 protein: ASSIPPPYNEQF

J gene: TRBJ2-1
V gene: TRBV29-1
CDR3 protein: SVGVLQGPRNEQF

J gene: TRBJ1-2
V gene: TRBV28
CDR3 protein: ASSLSSYGYT

J gene: TRBJ2-7
V gene: TRBV5-4
CDR3 protein: ASSLGGGWEQY

J gene: TRBJ1-6
V gene: TRBV6-1
CDR3 protein: ASSEETGGNSPLH

J gene: TRBJ2-1
V gene: TRBV29-1
CDR3 protein: SVEGQGSSYNEQF

J gene: TRBJ1-5
V gene: TRBV19
CDR3 protein: ASSGGFDNQPQH

J gene: TRBJ1-5
V gene: TRBV27
CDR3 protein: ASRDTGANQPQH

J gene: TRBJ1-6
V gene: TRBV3-1/TRBV3-2
CDR3 protein: ASSLYRTDGSPLH

J gene: TRBJ1-2
V gene: TRBV19
CDR3 protein: ASSAGGYGYT

J gene: TRBJ2-3
V gene: TRBV6-1
CDR3 protein: ASSARTSGRASDTQY

J gene: TRBJ2-3
V gene: TRBV5-1
CDR3 protein: ASSPSGTTLTDTQY

J gene: TRBJ1-3
V gene: TRBV6-1
CDR3 protein: ASSEDQGSGNTIY

J gene: TRBJ1-2
V gene: TRBV3-1/TRBV3-2
CDR3 protein: ASSQGGGTGYGYT

J gene: TRBJ1-2
V gene: TRBV2
CDR3 protein: ASILPGSSRYT

J gene: TRBJ1-6
V gene: TRBV28
CDR3 protein: ASSLGGQGSSPLH